This T cell receptor (beta chain) was identified during a study of Ad26.COV2.S vaccination and SARS-CoV-2 variants. Study in general: Recipients of Ad26.COV2.S got it intramuscularly, once or twice 56 days apart. General study findings and limits: It is possible that the TCR breadth and depth analyses underestimated the total T cell responses. Non-spike TCR breadth showed similarity between vaccine and placebo recipients.

V lost 3 bases and J lost 1; bases outside the gene matches: 6. The germline CDR1 and CDR2 sequences are SGHKS and YYEKEE (reference sequence). The CDR3 contains 15 residues. In regard to this clone: Its antigen is undetermined.

The method was immunoSEQ multiplex PCR; TCRdb's version includes in-frame clones alone and lacks a portion of them. The profile covers about 450,000 clones, with 80% to 90% appearing a single time and roughly 2.5% taken by the ten largest. Indicated treatment: 15 to 20 received Ad26.COV2.S at low or high dose, single or two shots; roughly 5 received placebo; per-sample allocation not given. Sampling took place 63 days after the first vaccine or placebo injection. Expressing Wuhan-strain SARS-CoV-2 spike, an Ad26 vector served as the vaccine. The sample in question was peripheral blood, obtained in a trial of Ad26.COV2.S vaccine versus placebo. This clonotype was sampled from a person between 18 and 65 years old who received the Ad26.COV2.S COVID-19 vaccine or a placebo. This sequence joins TRBV5-5 and TRBJ1-1, with TRBD1 matching 7 bases. The CDR3 loop reads CASSYRTGWNTEAFF. In nucleotides, the CDR3 is TGTGCCAGCAGCTACCGGACAGGATGGAACACTGAAGCTTTCTTT.